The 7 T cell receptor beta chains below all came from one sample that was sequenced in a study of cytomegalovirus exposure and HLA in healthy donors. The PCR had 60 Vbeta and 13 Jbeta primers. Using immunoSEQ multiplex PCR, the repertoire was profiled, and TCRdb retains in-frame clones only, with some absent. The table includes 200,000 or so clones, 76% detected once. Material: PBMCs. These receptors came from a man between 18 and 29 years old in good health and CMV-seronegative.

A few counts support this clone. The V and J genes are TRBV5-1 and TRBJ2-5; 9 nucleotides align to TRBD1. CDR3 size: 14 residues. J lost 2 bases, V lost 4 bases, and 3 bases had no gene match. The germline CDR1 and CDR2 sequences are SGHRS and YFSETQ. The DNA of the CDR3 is TGCGCCAGCAGCGTAGGGACAGGGCAAGAGACCCAGTACTTC. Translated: CASSVGTGQETQYF. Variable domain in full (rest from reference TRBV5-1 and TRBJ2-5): KAGVTQTPRYLIKTRGQQVTLSCSPISGHRSVSWYQQTPGQGLQFLFEYFSETQRNKGNFPGRFSGRQFSNSRSEMNVSTLELGDSALYLCASSVGTGQETQYFGPGTRLLVL.

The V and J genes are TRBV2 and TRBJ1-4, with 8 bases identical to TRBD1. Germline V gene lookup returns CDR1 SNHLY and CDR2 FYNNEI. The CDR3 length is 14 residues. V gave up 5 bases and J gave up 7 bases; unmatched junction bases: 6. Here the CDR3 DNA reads TGTGCCAGCAGTATGCAGGGGGCGGGTGAAAAACTGTTTTTT. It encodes CASSMQGAGEKLFF. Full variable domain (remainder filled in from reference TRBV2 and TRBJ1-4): EPEVTQTPSHQVTQMGQEVILRCVPISNHLYFYWYRQILGQKVEFLVSFYNNEISEKSEIFDDQFSVERPDGSNFTLKIRSTKLEDSAMYFCASSMQGAGEKLFFGSGTQLSVL.

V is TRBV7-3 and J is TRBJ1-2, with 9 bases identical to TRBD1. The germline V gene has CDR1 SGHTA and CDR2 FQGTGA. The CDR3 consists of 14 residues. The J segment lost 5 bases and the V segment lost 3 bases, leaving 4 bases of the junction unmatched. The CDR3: CASSLTGTGYGYTF. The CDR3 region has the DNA TGTGCCAGCAGCTTGACAGGGACAGGGTATGGCTACACCTTC.

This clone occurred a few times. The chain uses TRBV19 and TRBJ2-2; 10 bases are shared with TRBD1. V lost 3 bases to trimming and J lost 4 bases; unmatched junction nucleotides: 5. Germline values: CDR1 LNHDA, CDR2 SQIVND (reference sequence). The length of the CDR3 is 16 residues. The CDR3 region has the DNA TGTGCCAGTAGTATCCGGACAGGGGGTCCCACCGGGGAGCTGTTTTTT. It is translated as CASSIRTGGPTGELFF.

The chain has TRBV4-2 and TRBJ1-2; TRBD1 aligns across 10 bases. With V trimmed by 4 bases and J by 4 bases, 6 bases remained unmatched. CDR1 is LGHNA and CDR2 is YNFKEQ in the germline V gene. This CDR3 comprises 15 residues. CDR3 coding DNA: TGTGCCAGCAGCCCCGGACAGGGGGTCCCCTATGGCTACACCTTC. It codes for CASSPGQGVPYGYTF.

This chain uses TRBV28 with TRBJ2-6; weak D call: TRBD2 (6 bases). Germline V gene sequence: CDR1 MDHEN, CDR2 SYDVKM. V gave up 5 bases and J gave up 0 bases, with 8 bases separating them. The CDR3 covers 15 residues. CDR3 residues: CASSPGGSGANVLTF. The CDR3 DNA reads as TGTGCCAGCAGTCCCGGGGGCTCTGGGGCCAACGTCCTGACTTTC.

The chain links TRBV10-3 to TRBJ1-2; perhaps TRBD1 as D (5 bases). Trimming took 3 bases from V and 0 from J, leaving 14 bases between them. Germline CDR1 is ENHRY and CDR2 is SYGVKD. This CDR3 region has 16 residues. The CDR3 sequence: CAISDPGGTSNYGYTF. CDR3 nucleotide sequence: TGTGCCATCAGTGACCCCGGGGGGACCTCTAACTATGGCTACACCTTC.